Included here is one T cell receptor beta chain sequence, with context. This clonotype was detected only a few times. Its antigen has not been determined. No qualities accompany the bases; no much larger clone lies one base away. The germline V gene encodes CDR1 SGDLS and CDR2 YYNGEE. The CDR3 runs 15 amino acids, cysteine and phenylalanine included. Solely the CDR3 DNA is kept, with 45 bases framed from the first base. The trim is 0 bases for V and 8 bases for J, with a gap of 17 bases between the germline ends. Systemically healthy Caucasian individuals from Russia, around 38 in total and aged 6 to 90 years, were included as donors. About 9.1 milliliters of peripheral blood were collected from each donor into EDTA-treated Vacutainer tubes. PBMCs were isolated by Ficoll-Paque density-gradient centrifugation, with at least 7 million obtained per sample. Trizol reagent was used to extract total RNA from PBMCs, with at least 5.5 micrograms per sample. Naive CD45RAhigh/CD27high T cell percentages were measured by flow cytometry on a PBMC aliquot from every donor.

The source of the sample is a study of blood T cells in healthy people across ages (dated by TCRdb to the mid-2010s). Some background on the complete study: In model experiments, template switching captured roughly one uniquely barcoded TCR beta cDNA molecule for every two T cells. Using the same blood draw, the study looked at two additional independent replicas of 1 million unique cDNA reads for two donors, one aged 18 to 30 and the other aged 80 or older. Age-related changes in TCR beta repertoire diversity were measured in the study by deep sequencing normalized with unique cDNA molecular identifiers. To avoid experimental bias, donors of different ages were distributed randomly across sequencing lanes. Donors were grouped into four age groups: young (average approximately 15 years), middle-aged (approximately 41), aged (about 59) and long-lived (around 80).

What the study reported, not specific to this receptor: Donor CMV infection status was unknown, potentially confounding age-related changes in expanded clonotypes. The long-lived group showed more naive CD4+ T cells, fewer expanded clones and increased TCR diversity than the aged group, suggesting age selection. Observed TCR beta diversity correlated strongly with the percentage of naive T cells measured by flow cytometry. Estimates of total diversity based on one million sequenced T cells were considered lower bounds and underestimates. As age increased, observed TCR beta diversity per million T cells dropped in a roughly linear way, and a significant reduction was already evident by age around 41. Bulk unsorted PBMC profiling prevented conclusive comparison of naive and antigen-experienced compartments.

The receptor library was made with 5' RACE. A second PCR of about 6 to 12 cycles was run with a J-beta primer mix and a sample-barcoded 5' primer. Each TCR beta cDNA molecule received a unique molecular identifier from a template-switch 5' adaptor carrying 12 random nucleotides. At least 2.5 million CDR3-containing paired-end reads were obtained from each sample. All of the RNA was converted into first-strand cDNA using the Mint cDNA synthesis kit, with a TRBC-specific oligonucleotide serving as the primer. Following uracil-DNA glycosylase treatment, a first 18-cycle PCR with universal primers M1SS and BC2_uni_R was performed on all cDNA. The authors' analysis ran thus. For normalization, 1 million high-quality reads, each with a distinct molecular identifier, were randomly selected from each sample. Reads with shared molecular identifiers were discarded instead of being binned into consensus sequences. MiTCR, set to a Q25 quality threshold and the strictest error-elimination algorithm, was used for CDR3 identification, clonotype clustering and error correction. A nonparametric unseen species model using Euler transformation provided a lower-bound estimate of total TCR beta diversity. TCRdb took the public reads, trimmed them with fastp at Q25, ran MiXCR for clone calling and kept in-frame beta chains. When rows share a CDR3 protein, they turn into one entry using the most common DNA and genes. TCRdb assigned the V and J calls; the authors' analysis was not used. The sample table records some 1.8 million distinct CDR3 sequences; roughly two fifths of these occur just once. The ten largest clones take up under 25% of the sample.

The clonotype was recovered from a human donor in good health. Sample: blood. The chain is made from TRBV9 and TRBJ1-2; the D gene remains uncertain. This receptor has the CDR3 CASSVGRVSGEGYTF. The DNA sequence is given as TGTGCCAGCAGCGTAGGTCGTGTCTCTGGAGAGGGCTACACCTTC. The variable domain in full, with residues beyond the CDR3 obtained from the reference TRBV9 and TRBJ1-2 genes, is DSGVTQTPKHLITATGQRVTLRCSPRSGDLSVYWYQQSLDQGLQFLIQYYNGEERAKGNILERFSAQQFPDLHSELNLSSLELGDSALYFCASSVGRVSGEGYTFGSGTRLTVV.